This T cell receptor beta chain was obtained from a study of cytomegalovirus exposure and HLA in healthy donors. The trim removed 7 bases at V and 4 bases at J, leaving 8 bases unmatched. CDR1 and CDR2 from the germline V gene are MNHEY and SVGAGI. The CDR3 is made up of 15 amino acids. Findings of the study overall: Previous analysis showed most TCR beta V segments were productive about 87% or about 30% of the time.

About this clone: Its antigen is currently unknown.

The PCR used 60 Vbeta and 13 Jbeta primers. Method: immunoSEQ multiplex PCR; TCRdb's copy keeps in-frame clones and lacks some. The data show 85,000 to 130,000 clones, more than 65% seen once. What was sequenced was PBMCs. This sequence was found in a boy between 10 and 17 years old in good health and CMV-seronegative. The chain carries TRBV6-5 and TRBJ1-5; 9 bases are shared with TRBD1. The CDR3 nucleotides read TGTGCCAGCAAGCCTTTGACAGGGGGAAATCAGCCCCAGCATTTT. This encodes CASKPLTGGNQPQHF.